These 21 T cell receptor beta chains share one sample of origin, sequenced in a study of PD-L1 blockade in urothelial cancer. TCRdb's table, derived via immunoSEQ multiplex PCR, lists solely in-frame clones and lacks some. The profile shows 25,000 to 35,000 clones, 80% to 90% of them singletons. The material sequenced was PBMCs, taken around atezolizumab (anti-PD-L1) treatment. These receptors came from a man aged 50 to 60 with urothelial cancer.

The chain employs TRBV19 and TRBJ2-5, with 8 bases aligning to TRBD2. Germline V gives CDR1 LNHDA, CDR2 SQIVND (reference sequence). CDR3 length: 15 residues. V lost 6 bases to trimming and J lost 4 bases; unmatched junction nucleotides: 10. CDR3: CASSPAGAAAETQYF. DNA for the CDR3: TGTGCCAGTAGCCCAGCGGGGGCGGCGGCAGAGACCCAGTACTTC.

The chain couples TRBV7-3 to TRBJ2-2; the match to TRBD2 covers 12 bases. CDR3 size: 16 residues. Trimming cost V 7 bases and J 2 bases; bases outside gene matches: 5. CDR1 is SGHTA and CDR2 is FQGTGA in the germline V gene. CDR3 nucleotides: TGTGCCAGCAAAATCGGACTAGCGGGAAACACCGGGGAGCTGTTTTTT. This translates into CASKIGLAGNTGELFF.

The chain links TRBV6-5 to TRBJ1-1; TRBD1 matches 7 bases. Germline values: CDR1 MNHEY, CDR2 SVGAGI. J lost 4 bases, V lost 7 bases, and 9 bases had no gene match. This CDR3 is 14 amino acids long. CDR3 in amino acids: CASTPVYRGTEAFF. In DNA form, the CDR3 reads TGTGCCAGCACTCCCGTCTACAGGGGCACTGAAGCTTTCTTT.

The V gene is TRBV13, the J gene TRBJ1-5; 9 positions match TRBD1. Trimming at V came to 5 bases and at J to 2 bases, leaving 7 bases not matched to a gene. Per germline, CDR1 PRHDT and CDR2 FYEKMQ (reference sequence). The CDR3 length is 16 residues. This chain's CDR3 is CASSQGTGNGNQPQHF. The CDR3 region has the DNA TGTGCCAGCAGCCAAGGGACAGGGAATGGCAATCAGCCCCAGCATTTT.

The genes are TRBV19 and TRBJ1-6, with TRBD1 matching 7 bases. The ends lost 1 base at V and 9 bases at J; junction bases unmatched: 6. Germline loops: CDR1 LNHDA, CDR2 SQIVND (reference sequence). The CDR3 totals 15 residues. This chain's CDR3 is CASSIGDRVSSPLHF. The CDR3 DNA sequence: TGTGCCAGTAGTATAGGTGACAGGGTATCTTCACCCCTCCACTTT.

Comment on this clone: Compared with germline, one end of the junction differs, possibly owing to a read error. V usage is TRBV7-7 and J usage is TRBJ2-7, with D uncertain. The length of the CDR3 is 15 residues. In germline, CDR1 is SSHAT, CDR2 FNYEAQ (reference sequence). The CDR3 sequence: CASSLNPGSLYEQYF. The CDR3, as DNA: TGTGCTAGCAGCCTTAACCCAGGCAGCCTCTACGAGCAGTACTTC.

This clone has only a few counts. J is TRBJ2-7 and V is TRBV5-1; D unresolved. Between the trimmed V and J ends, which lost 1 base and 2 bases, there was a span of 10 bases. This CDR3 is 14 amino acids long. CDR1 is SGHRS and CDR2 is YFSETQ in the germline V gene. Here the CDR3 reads CASSLLASAYEQYF. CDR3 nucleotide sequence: TGCGCCAGCAGCTTGTTGGCAAGTGCCTACGAGCAGTACTTC.

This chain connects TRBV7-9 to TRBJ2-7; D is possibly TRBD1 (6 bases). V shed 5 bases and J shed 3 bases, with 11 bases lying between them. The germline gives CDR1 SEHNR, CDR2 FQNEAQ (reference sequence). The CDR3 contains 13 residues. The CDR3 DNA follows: TGTGCCAGCAGCCCCGGACAGAGCTACGAGCAGTACTTC. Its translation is CASSPGQSYEQYF.

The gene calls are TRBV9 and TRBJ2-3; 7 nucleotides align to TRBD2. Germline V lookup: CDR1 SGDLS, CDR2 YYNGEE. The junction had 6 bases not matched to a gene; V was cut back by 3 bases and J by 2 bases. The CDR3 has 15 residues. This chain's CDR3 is CASSEGLRATDTQYF. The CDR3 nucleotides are TGTGCCAGCAGCGAGGGACTACGAGCCACAGATACGCAGTATTTT. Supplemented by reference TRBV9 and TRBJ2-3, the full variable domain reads DSGVTQTPKHLITATGQRVTLRCSPRSGDLSVYWYQQSLDQGLQFLIQYYNGEERAKGNILERFSAQQFPDLHSELNLSSLELGDSALYFCASSEGLRATDTQYFGPGTRLTVL.

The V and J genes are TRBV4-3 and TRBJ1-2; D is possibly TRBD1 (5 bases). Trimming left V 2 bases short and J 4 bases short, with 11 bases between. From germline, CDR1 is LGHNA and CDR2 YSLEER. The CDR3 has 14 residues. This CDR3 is CASSQSRTRYGYTF. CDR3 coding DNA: TGCGCCAGCAGCCAATCCCGGACACGCTATGGCTACACCTTC.

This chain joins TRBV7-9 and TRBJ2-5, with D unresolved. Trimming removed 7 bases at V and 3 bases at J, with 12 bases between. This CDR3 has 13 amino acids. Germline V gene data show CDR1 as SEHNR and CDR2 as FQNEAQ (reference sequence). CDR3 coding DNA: TGTGCCAGCACCTCTAGGCGAGAAGAGACCCAGTACTTC. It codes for CASTSRREETQYF.

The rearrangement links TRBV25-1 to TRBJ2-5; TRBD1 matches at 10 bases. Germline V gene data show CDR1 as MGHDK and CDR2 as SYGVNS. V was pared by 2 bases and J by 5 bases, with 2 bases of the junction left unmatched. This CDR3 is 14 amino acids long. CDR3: CASSEDRGRETQYF. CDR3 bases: TGTGCCAGCAGTGAAGACAGGGGGCGGGAGACCCAGTACTTC.

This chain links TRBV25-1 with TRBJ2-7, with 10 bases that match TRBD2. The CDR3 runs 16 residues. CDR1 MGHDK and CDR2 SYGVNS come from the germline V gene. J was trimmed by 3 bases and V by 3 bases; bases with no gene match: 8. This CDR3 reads CASSDGLPSGSYEQYF. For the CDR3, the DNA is TGTGCCAGCAGTGATGGGCTACCTAGCGGGAGCTACGAGCAGTACTTC.

The CDR3 nucleotides read TGTGCCAGTAGTCCAACCGGGCTAATAGGAGGCAATGAGCAGTTCTTC. Encoded protein: CASSPTGLIGGNEQFF. This chain joins TRBV19 and TRBJ2-1; possible D gene TRBD2, 5 bases. Germline-derived CDR1 and CDR2 are LNHDA and SQIVND (reference sequence). With 5 bases removed from V and 6 bases from J, the gap between germline ends came to 20 bases. This CDR3 comprises 16 residues.

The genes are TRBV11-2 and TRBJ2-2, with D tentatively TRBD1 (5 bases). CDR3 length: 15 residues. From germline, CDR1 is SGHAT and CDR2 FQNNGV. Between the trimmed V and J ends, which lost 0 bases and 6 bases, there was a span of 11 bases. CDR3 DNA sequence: TGTGCCAGCAGCTTAGACAGGGTTGGGTCCGGGGAGCTGTTTTTT. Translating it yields CASSLDRVGSGELFF.

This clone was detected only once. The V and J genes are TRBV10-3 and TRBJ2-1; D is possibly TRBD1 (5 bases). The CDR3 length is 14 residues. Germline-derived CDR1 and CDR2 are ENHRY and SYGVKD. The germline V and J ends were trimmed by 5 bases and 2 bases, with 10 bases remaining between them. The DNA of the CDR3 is TGTGCCATCAGTTCACAGGAAGCCTACAATGAGCAGTTCTTC. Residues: CAISSQEAYNEQFF.

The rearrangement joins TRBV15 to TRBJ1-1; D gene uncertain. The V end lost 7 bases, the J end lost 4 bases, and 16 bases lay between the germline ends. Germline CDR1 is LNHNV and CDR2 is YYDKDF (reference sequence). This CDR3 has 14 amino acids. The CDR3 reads CATTSLREGTEAFF. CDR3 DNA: TGTGCCACCACGAGCCTTAGGGAGGGCACTGAAGCTTTCTTT.

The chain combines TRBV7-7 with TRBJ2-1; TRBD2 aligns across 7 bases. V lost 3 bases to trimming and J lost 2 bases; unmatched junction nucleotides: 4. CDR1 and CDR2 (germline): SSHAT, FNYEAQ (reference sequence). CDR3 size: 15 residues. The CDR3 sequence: CASSLIAGPYNEQFF. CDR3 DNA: TGTGCCAGCAGCTTGATAGCGGGCCCCTACAATGAGCAGTTCTTC. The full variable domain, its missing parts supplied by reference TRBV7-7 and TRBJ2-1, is GAGVSQSPRYKVTKRGQDVTLRCDPISSHATLYWYQQALGQGPEFLTYFNYEAQPDKSGLPSDRFSAERPEGSISTLTIQRTEQRDSAMYRCASSLIAGPYNEQFFGPGTRLTVL.

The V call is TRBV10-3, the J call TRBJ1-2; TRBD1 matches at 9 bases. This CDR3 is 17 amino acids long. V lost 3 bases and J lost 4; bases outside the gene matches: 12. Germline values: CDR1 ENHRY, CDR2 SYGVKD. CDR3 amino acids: CAISESWWDRDSYGYTF. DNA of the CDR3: TGTGCCATCAGTGAATCTTGGTGGGACAGGGATAGCTATGGCTACACCTTC.

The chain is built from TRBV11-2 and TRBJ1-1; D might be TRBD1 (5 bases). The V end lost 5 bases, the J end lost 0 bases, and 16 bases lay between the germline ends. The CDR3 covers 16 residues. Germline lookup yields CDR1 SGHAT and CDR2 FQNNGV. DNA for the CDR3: TGTGCCAGCAGCAGGGGCCGAGGTGGCCTGAACACTGAAGCTTTCTTT. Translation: CASSRGRGGLNTEAFF.

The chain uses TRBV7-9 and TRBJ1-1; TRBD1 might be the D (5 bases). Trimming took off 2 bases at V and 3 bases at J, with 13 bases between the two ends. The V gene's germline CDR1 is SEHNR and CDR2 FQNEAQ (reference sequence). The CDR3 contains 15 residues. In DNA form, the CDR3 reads TGTGCCAGCAGCTTATCAGGGTCGTTTGACACTGAAGCTTTCTTT. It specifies CASSLSGSFDTEAFF.